These T cell receptor beta chains were read from a single sample in a study of T cells in Graves' hyperthyroidism and ophthalmopathy. Each CDR3 protein gets one entry after TCRdb re-called the multiplex PCR reads with MiXCR. The sample records around 290,000 distinct CDR3 sequences, approximately 17% being singletons. The sample comprised blood. Every receptor here comes from a woman aged 55 to 70 with Graves' ophthalmopathy. The CDR3 runs from the conserved cysteine through the conserved F or W. The D gene is left open where the match is weak. The size field is filled for only some rows; it gives once, few, many or a size class.

j_call v_call d_call clone_size cdr3_nt cdr3_aa
TRBJ2-2 TRBV5-8 TRBD1 many TGTGCCAGCAGCTGGACAGGAACCGGGGAGCTGTTTTTT CASSWTGTGELFF
TRBJ2-2 TRBV18 - many TGTGCCAGCTCACCACTAGGAGGAACCGGGGAGCTGTTTTTT CASSPLGGTGELFF
TRBJ2-6 TRBV6-1 TRBD1 few TGTGCCAGCAGTGAAGCACTGACAGGGTATGAGGCCAACGTCCTGACTTTC CASSEALTGYEANVLTF
TRBJ1-1 TRBV29-1 TRBD1 few TGCAGCGTCCGAGTACCGGGACAGGGAGATACTGAAGCTTTCTTT CSVRVPGQGDTEAFF
TRBJ1-4 TRBV15 - few TGTGCCACCAGCAGAGATGTGATGGGGGGGCGAGAAAAACTGTTTTTT CATSRDVMGGREKLFF
TRBJ1-5 TRBV7-2 - many TGTGCCAGCAGCGCCAGAAGGCTTGGTCAGCCCCAGCATTTT CASSARRLGQPQHF
TRBJ2-2 TRBV5-1 - many TGCGCCAGCAGCTTGGACCGCGGGGAGCTGTTTTTT CASSLDRGELFF
TRBJ2-3 TRBV7-8 - few TGTGCCAGCAGCCCTCCTCCATGGGGCACAGATACGCAGTATTTT CASSPPPWGTDTQYF
TRBJ1-2 TRBV6-1 - many TGTGCCAGCAAGACAGACTCTCGTGGCTACACCTTC CASKTDSRGYTF
TRBJ2-1 TRBV20-1 TRBD2 once TGCAGTGCTAGAGATCCGGGTCTAGCGGGAGCTGACCAGCAGTTCTTC CSARDPGLAGADQQFF
TRBJ1-6 TRBV11-2 - many TGTGCCAGCAGCTTAGTCGGATCCACGCTCCACTTT CASSLVGSTLHF
TRBJ2-5 TRBV15 TRBD1 few TGTGCCACCAGCAGCCCCGGGACAGGGGTTTGGGTGGAGACCCAGTACTTC CATSSPGTGVWVETQYF
TRBJ2-3 TRBV19 TRBD2 few TGTGCCAGTAGTATAGATCCCGGACTAGCCACAGATACGCAGTATTTT CASSIDPGLATDTQYF
TRBJ2-3 TRBV5-1 - many TGCGCCAGCATCAGAGGTGGTTCCACAGATACGCAGTATTTT CASIRGGSTDTQYF
TRBJ2-3 TRBV2 TRBD1 many TGTGCCAGCAGTGGCCTTGACAGGGGAATTAGGACAGATACGCAGTATTTT CASSGLDRGIRTDTQYF
TRBJ2-3 TRBV27 TRBD2 - TGTGCCAGCAGTTTATCCGGACTAGCGTATGAAAATACGCAGTATTTT CASSLSGLAYENTQYF
TRBJ1-5 TRBV6-1 - - TGTGCCAGCAGTCGGACAGTTAGTCAGCCCCAGCATTTT CASSRTVSQPQHF
TRBJ2-7 TRBV29-1 TRBD2 - TGCAGCGGTGAAGTTCGGACTAGCGGGAGCTACGAGCAGTACTTC CSGEVRTSGSYEQYF
TRBJ1-2 TRBV27 - few TGTGCCAGCAGCCGCCGACAGGAAGATGGCTACACCTTC CASSRRQEDGYTF
TRBJ2-7 TRBV7-2 TRBD2 many TGTGCCAGCAGCTTAGAAGCGGGGGCCTACGAGCAGTACTTC CASSLEAGAYEQYF
TRBJ1-5 TRBV6-1 - few TGTGCCAGCAGTGAAGGTTGGGATTATAGCAATCAGCCCCAGCATTTT CASSEGWDYSNQPQHF
TRBJ2-5 TRBV5-1 TRBD2 - TGCGGCAGCAGCTTGGCGACAGCGGGGGAGACCCAGTACTTC CGSSLATAGETQYF
TRBJ2-2 TRBV12-3/TRBV12-4 - many TGTGCCAGCACTTACCCGGGCCGGACCGGGGAGCTGTTTTTT CASTYPGRTGELFF
TRBJ2-1 TRBV6-9 - - TGTGCCAGCAGTTACTACAGGGCAGTGGGTGAGCAGTTCTTC CASSYYRAVGEQFF
TRBJ1-4 TRBV11-2 - once TGTGCCAGCAGCTTTGGGGGCGCTGATGAAAAACTGTCTTTT CASSFGGADEKLSF
TRBJ2-1 TRBV6-1 TRBD1 many TGTGCCAGCACCAGGGGGAATGAGCAGTTCTTC CASTRGNEQFF
TRBJ2-5 TRBV28 - once TGTGCCAGCAGATTCGTGGTAGCGTCCTCGGAGACCCAGTACTTC CASRFVVASSETQYF
TRBJ1-4 TRBV7-2 TRBD1 - TGTGCCAGCAGCTTGGGACAGGGGAGGGTCGCTAATGAAAAACTGTTTTTT CASSLGQGRVANEKLFF
TRBJ2-2 TRBV9 TRBD2 few TGTGCCAGCAGCGAGAATCTAGCGGGCGGGGACACCGGGGAGCTGTTTTTT CASSENLAGGDTGELFF
TRBJ1-1 TRBV24-1 TRBD1 many TGTGCCACCAGTGATGCGGGACAGGGGAACACTGAAGCTTTCTTT CATSDAGQGNTEAFF
TRBJ1-5 TRBV15 - - TGTGTCACCAGCAGAGATAAAGGGAGCAATCAGCCCCAGCATTTT CVTSRDKGSNQPQHF
TRBJ2-1 TRBV28 - many TGTGCCAGCAGAGACAGGATCGCGACAGTTACGGATGAGCAGTTCTTC CASRDRIATVTDEQFF
TRBJ2-3 TRBV20-1 TRBD2 - TGCAGTGCCGGTAGCGGGGGGGATCGAGACACAGATACGCAGTATTTT CSAGSGGDRDTDTQYF
TRBJ2-7 TRBV7-2 - few TGTGCCAGCAATCGACCTCCCTCAGGGGTCTCCTACGAGCAGTACTTC CASNRPPSGVSYEQYF
TRBJ1-5 TRBV7-2 TRBD1 many TGTGCCAGCAGCTTATCCGGACAGGCCGATCAGCCCCAGCATTTT CASSLSGQADQPQHF
TRBJ2-6 TRBV28 - many TGTGCCAGCATCGAAGGGGGGGACTCTGGGGCCAACGTCCTGACTTTC CASIEGGDSGANVLTF
TRBJ2-1 TRBV27 TRBD1 - TGTGCCAGCAGACACTCTTCCGGGACAGAGGTATACAATGAGCAGTTCTTC CASRHSSGTEVYNEQFF
TRBJ1-2 TRBV4-1 - many TGCGCCAGCAGCCAACCGACAAGGCCTAACTATGGCTACACCTTC CASSQPTRPNYGYTF
TRBJ1-4 TRBV18 - many TGTGCCAGCTCACGAAACAGTGCTTCGAGAGAAAAACTGTTTTTT CASSRNSASREKLFF
TRBJ2-7 TRBV5-1 - many TGCGCCAGCAGCTTAGTGTCGGGACAATCCGAGCAGTACTTC CASSLVSGQSEQYF
TRBJ1-1 TRBV27 TRBD1 few TGTGCCAGCAGGGGGACAGCACGATCGAACACTGAAGCTTTCTTT CASRGTARSNTEAFF
TRBJ2-3 TRBV12-3/TRBV12-4 TRBD1 - TGTGCCAGCAACGGCTGGGACAGGGGGACAGGTACGCAGTATTTT CASNGWDRGTGTQYF
TRBJ2-3 TRBV4-2 - - TGTGCCAGCAGCCAAACAGAGTTTGGGACGGATACGCAGTATTTT CASSQTEFGTDTQYF
TRBJ1-2 TRBV28 - many TGTGCCAGCAGTTCAGCACAGGGATTCTTATATGGCTACACCTTC CASSSAQGFLYGYTF
TRBJ2-5 TRBV5-1 - few TGCGCCAGCAGCCTGGTGGCGGGGAGAGAAGAGACCCAGTACTTC CASSLVAGREETQYF
TRBJ2-4 TRBV13 - many TGTGCCAGCAGCTCCCAGAGAAACATTCAGTACTTC CASSSQRNIQYF
TRBJ1-1 TRBV18 - few TGTGCCAGCTCACCACAACAGGGAGAAGCTTTCTTT CASSPQQGEAFF
TRBJ1-1 TRBV12-3/TRBV12-4 TRBD1 medium-sized TGTGCCAGCAGTTTTACAGGGGCCCCGATGAACACTGAAGCTTTCTTT CASSFTGAPMNTEAFF
TRBJ2-3 TRBV24-1 TRBD1 few TGTGCCACCTCGACAGGGGGAAACACAGATACGCAGTATTTT CATSTGGNTDTQYF
TRBJ2-6 TRBV20-1 - few TGCAGTGCTAGAGAGTGGCGAGCGAACTCTGGGGCCAACGTCCTGACTTTC CSAREWRANSGANVLTF
TRBJ1-6 TRBV6-1 - many TGTGCCAGCACAACGTGGACCTATAATTCACCCCTCCACTTT CASTTWTYNSPLHF
TRBJ2-7 TRBV4-1 TRBD1 - TGCGCCAGCAGCCAATCCCCGGGACAGGGGTACTACGAGCAGTACTTC CASSQSPGQGYYEQYF
TRBJ2-1 TRBV7-8 TRBD2 - TGTGCCAGCAGCTGGGGGGGTAGCTCCTACAATGAGCAGTTCTTC CASSWGGSSYNEQFF
TRBJ2-7 TRBV7-6 TRBD2 many TGTGCCAGCAGCGTGAGCGGGGGGGCTGGCGAGCAGTACTTC CASSVSGGAGEQYF
TRBJ1-5 TRBV2 - many TGTGCCAGCAGAGGACAGCTCAATCAGCCCCAGCATTTT CASRGQLNQPQHF
TRBJ2-7 TRBV28 - many TGTGCCAGCAGTCATGCGGAGGGTGAGCAGTACTTC CASSHAEGEQYF
TRBJ2-4 TRBV3-1 TRBD2 many TGTGCCAGCAGCCACGCGGGGGGTCAGTACTTC CASSHAGGQYF
TRBJ2-6 TRBV5-5 - - TGTGCCAGCAGCTTGTCCGACTCTGGGGCCAACGTCCTGACTTTC CASSLSDSGANVLTF
TRBJ2-5 TRBV2 TRBD2 - TGTGCCACCGGGACTAACCAAGAGACCCAGTACTTC CATGTNQETQYF